This T cell receptor (beta chain) appears in the sequencing data of a study of cytomegalovirus exposure and HLA in healthy donors. General observations from the study: TRBV6-2, TRBV6-3 and some other V segments were excluded as indistinguishable. The only immune exposure information that was available was CMV serostatus. Data from an earlier analysis indicated that most TCR beta V segments were productive either about 90% or about 30% of the time.

CDR3 length equals 13 residues. V was clipped by 1 base and J by 4 bases, with 8 bases between them. Germline CDR1 MNHNS, CDR2 SASEGT. With 60 Vbeta and 13 Jbeta primers, the PCR was carried out. Using immunoSEQ multiplex PCR, the repertoire was profiled, and TCRdb retains in-frame clones only, with some absent. The sample records about 160,000 clones, 80% being singletons. Points on this clone: Its antigen is not identified. This same CDR3 is encoded by further DNA sequences in the sample.

Input material: PBMCs. The V and J genes are TRBV6-1 and TRBJ2-7; D uncertain. The clonotype comes from a man aged 25 to 40 in good health and CMV-seronegative. The CDR3 loop reads CASSEVPGYEQYF. The DNA for the CDR3 is TGTGCCAGCAGTGAAGTGCCCGGGTACGAGCAGTACTTC.